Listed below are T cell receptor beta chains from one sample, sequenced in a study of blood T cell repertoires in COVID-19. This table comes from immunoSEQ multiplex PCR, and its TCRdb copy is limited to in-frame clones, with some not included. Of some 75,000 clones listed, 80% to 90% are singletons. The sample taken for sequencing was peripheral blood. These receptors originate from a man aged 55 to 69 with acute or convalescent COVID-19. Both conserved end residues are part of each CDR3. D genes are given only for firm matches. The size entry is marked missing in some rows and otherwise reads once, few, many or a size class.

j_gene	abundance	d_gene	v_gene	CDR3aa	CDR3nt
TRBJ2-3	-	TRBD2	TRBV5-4	CASSFRIGGGLTDTQYF	TGTGCCAGCAGCTTTAGGATTGGCGGGGGGCTCACAGATACGCAGTATTTT
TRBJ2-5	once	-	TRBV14	CASSIDRETQYF	TGTGCCAGCAGCATAGATCGGGAGACCCAGTACTTC
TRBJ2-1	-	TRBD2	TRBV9	CASSVASPLAGGEQFF	TGTGCCAGCAGCGTAGCTTCCCCTCTAGCGGGGGGTGAGCAGTTCTTC
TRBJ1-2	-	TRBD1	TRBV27	CASSPRKASGTGGYGYTF	TGTGCCAGCAGTCCCAGAAAAGCTTCCGGGACAGGGGGTTATGGCTACACCTTC
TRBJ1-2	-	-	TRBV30	CAWNTNYGYTF	TGTGCCTGGAACACTAACTATGGCTACACCTTC
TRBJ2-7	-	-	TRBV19	CASSRRGGLDYYEQYF	TGTGCCAGTAGCCGGCGTGGGGGCCTCGATTACTACGAGCAGTACTTC
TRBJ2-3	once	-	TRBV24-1	CATSDPGKTGSTDTQYF	TGTGCCACCAGTGACCCCGGAAAGACAGGTAGCACAGATACGCAGTATTTT
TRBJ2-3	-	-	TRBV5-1	CASSLGHRSDTQYF	TGCGCCAGCAGCTTGGGACACCGTTCAGATACGCAGTATTTT
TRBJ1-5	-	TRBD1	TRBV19	CASSIFGQGVQPQHF	TGTGCCAGTAGTATTTTCGGACAGGGCGTGCAGCCCCAGCATTTT
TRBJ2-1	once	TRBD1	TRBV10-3	CAIRLGGQGNNEQFF	TGTGCCATCAGACTCGGGGGACAGGGGAACAATGAGCAGTTCTTC
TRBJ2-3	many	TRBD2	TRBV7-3	CATSRAGGSTDTQYF	TGTGCCACCTCGAGGGCGGGAGGCAGCACAGATACGCAGTATTTT
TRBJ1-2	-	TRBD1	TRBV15	CATSRQGQGDYGYTF	TGTGCCACCAGCAGACAGGGACAGGGCGACTATGGCTACACCTTC
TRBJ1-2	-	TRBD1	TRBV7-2	CASSSNPGQTYGYTF	TGTGCCAGCAGCTCAAATCCGGGACAGACCTATGGCTACACCTTC
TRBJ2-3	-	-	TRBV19	CASSISRVSTDTQYF	TGTGCCAGTAGTATATCGAGGGTGAGCACAGATACGCAGTATTTT
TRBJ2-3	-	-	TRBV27	CASSLEVRDTQYF	TGTGCCAGCAGTTTAGAGGTCAGAGATACGCAGTATTTT
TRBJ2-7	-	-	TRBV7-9	CASSLAAADEQYF	TGTGCCAGCAGCTTAGCAGCGGCCGACGAGCAGTACTTC
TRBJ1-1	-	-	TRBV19	CASIEAGVRDTEAFF	TGTGCCAGTATCGAGGCGGGGGTTCGGGACACTGAAGCTTTCTTT
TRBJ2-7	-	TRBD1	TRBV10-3	CAISDFKGASYEQYF	TGTGCCATCAGTGATTTTAAGGGGGCGTCCTACGAGCAGTACTTC
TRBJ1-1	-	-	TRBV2	CASSWTANTEAFF	TGTGCCAGCAGCTGGACAGCAAACACTGAAGCTTTCTTT
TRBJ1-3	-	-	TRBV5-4	CASSLTGDSGNTIYF	TGTGCCAGCAGCTTGACGGGAGACTCTGGAAACACCATATATTTT
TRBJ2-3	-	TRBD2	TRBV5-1	CASSSGLATSDTQYF	TGCGCCAGCAGCTCTGGACTAGCGACCTCAGATACGCAGTATTTT
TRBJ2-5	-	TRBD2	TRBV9	CASSVGRLAGGETQYF	TGTGCCAGCAGCGTAGGGCGACTAGCGGGGGGAGAGACCCAGTACTTC
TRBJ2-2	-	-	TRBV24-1	CATSETRVSGELFF	TGTGCCACCAGTGAGACCAGGGTTAGCGGGGAGCTGTTTTTT
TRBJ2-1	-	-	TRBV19	CASSTSAEQFF	TGTGCCAGTAGTACAAGCGCTGAGCAGTTCTTC
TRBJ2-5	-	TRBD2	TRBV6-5	CASSYGLAGGKETQYF	TGTGCCAGCAGTTACGGACTAGCGGGGGGGAAAGAGACCCAGTACTTC
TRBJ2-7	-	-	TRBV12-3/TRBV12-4	CASSPGHYEQYF	TGTGCCAGCAGTCCAGGCCACTACGAGCAGTACTTC
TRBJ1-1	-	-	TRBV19	CASSIWGQDDLGTEAFF	TGTGCCAGTAGTATTTGGGGCCAGGACGACCTTGGGACTGAAGCTTTCTTT
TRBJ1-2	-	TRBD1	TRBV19	CASSRNSDRGKGYGYTF	TGTGCCAGTAGCCGTAATTCCGACAGGGGGAAAGGCTATGGCTACACCTTC
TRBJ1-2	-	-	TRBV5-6	CASSLDSLGYGYTF	TGTGCCAGCAGCTTGGACAGTCTTGGCTATGGCTACACCTTC
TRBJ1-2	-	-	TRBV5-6	CASSLGQVSYGYTF	TGTGCCAGCAGCTTGGGTCAGGTTTCCTATGGCTACACCTTC
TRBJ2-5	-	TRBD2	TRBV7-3	CASSLGRGRGEETQYF	TGTGCCAGCAGCTTAGGGAGGGGCCGGGGCGAAGAGACCCAGTACTTC
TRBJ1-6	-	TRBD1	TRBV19	CASSTSTGGRSPLHF	TGTGCCAGTAGTACATCGACAGGGGGAAGATCACCCCTCCACTTT
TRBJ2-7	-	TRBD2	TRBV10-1	CASSASGFSSYEQYF	TGCGCCAGCAGTGCTAGCGGGTTTAGCTCCTACGAGCAGTACTTC
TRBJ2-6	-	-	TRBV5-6	CASSFTHYSGANVLTF	TGTGCCAGCAGCTTTACACACTACTCTGGGGCCAACGTCCTGACTTTC
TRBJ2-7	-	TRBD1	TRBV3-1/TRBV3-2	CASSRETGMYNEQYF	TGTGCCAGCAGCCGCGAGACAGGGATGTACAACGAGCAGTACTTC
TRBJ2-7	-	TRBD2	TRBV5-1	CASSFGLAASYEQYF	TGCGCCAGCAGCTTCGGACTAGCGGCCTCCTACGAGCAGTACTTC
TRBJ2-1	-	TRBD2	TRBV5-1	CASSFSGGAFEQFF	TGCGCCAGCAGCTTTAGCGGGGGGGCGTTTGAGCAGTTCTTC
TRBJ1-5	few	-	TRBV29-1	CSVGEEQPQHF	TGCAGCGTCGGAGAGGAACAGCCCCAGCATTTT
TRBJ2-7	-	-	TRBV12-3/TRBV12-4	CASTETGREQYF	TGTGCCAGCACCGAGACAGGTCGGGAGCAGTACTTC
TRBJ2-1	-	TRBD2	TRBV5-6	CASSLETSGRAGEQFF	TGTGCCAGCAGCTTGGAAACTAGCGGGAGGGCCGGGGAGCAGTTCTTC
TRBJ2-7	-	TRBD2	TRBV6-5	CASSYRGDRVEQYF	TGTGCCAGCAGTTACCGGGGGGATAGGGTCGAGCAGTACTTC
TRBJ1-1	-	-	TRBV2	CASSLTESYTEAFF	TGTGCCAGCAGCTTGACAGAGAGCTACACTGAAGCTTTCTTT